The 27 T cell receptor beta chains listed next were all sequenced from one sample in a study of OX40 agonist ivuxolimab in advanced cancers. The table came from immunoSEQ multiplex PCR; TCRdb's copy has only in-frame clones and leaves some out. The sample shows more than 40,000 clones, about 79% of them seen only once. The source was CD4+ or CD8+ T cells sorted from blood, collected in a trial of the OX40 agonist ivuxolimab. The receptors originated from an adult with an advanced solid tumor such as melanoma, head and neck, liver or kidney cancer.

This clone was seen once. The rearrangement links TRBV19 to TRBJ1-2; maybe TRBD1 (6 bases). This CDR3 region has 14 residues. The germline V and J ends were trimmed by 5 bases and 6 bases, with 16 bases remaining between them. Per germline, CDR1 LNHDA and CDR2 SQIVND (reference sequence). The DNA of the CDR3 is TGTGCCAGTAGTTCCGGGACACTGGTTCATGGCTACACCTTC. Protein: CASSSGTLVHGYTF.

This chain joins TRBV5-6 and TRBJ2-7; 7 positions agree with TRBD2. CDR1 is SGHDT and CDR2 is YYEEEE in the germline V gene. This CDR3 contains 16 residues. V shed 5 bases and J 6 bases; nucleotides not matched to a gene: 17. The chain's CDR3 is CASRRAGSSLSGEQYF. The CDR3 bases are TGTGCCAGCAGGCGAGCGGGGAGTAGTCTTTCGGGCGAGCAGTACTTC.

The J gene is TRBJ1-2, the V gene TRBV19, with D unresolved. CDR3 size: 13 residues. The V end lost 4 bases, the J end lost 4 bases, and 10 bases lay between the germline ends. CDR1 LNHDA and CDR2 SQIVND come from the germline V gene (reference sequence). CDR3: CASSNRKTYGYTF. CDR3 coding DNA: TGTGCCAGTAGTAATCGAAAGACCTATGGCTACACCTTC.

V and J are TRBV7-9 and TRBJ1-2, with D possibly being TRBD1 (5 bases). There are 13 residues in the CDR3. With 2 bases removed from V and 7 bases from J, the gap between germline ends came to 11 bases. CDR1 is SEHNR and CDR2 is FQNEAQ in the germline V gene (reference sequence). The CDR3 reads CASSLMGVAGYTF. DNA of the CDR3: TGTGCCAGCAGCTTAATGGGGGTGGCTGGCTACACCTTC.

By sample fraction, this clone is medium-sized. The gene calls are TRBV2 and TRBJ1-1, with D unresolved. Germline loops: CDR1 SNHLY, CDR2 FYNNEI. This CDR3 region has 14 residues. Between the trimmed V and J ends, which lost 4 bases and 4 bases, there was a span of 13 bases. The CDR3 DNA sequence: TGTGCCAGCAGTGTTAATTCACGCGGCACTGAAGCTTTCTTT. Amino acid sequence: CASSVNSRGTEAFF.

CDR3 in amino acids: CAWSAAGTLPSYEQYF. For the CDR3, the DNA is TGTGCCTGGAGTGCCGCCGGGACACTCCCATCCTACGAGCAGTACTTC. The chain uses TRBV30 and TRBJ2-7, with D tentatively TRBD1 (6 bases). The CDR3 is made up of 16 amino acids. In germline, CDR1 is GTSNPN, CDR2 SVGIG (reference sequence). V was shortened by 1 base and J by 1 base, with 17 bases between the two germline ends.

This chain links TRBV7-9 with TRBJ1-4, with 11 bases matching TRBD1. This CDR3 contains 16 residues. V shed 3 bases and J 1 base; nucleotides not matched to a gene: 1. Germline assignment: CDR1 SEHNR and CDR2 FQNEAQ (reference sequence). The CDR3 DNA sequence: TGTGCCAGCAGCTTGGGACAGGGGGAAACTAATGAAAAACTGTTTTTT. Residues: CASSLGQGETNEKLFF.

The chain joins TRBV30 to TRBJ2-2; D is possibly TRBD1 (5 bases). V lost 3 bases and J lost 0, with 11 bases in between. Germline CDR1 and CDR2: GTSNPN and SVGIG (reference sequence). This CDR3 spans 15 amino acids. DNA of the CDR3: TGTGCCTGGAGGACAGTCCTATCGAACACCGGGGAGCTGTTTTTT. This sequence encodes CAWRTVLSNTGELFF.

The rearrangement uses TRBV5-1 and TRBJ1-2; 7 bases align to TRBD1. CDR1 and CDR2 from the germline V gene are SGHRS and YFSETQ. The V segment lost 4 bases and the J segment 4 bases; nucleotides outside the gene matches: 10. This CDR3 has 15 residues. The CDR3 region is CASSERQGPFYGYTF. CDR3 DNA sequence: TGCGCCAGCAGCGAGAGACAGGGCCCCTTCTATGGCTACACCTTC.

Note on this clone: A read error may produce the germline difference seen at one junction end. The CDR3 bases are TGTGCCAGCTATAAGAGAGGACCGGGACAGGAGAACTTC. Translation: CASYKRGPGQENF. The chain recombines TRBV5-6 with TRBJ2-5; TRBD1 aligns across 8 bases. Germline CDR1 is SGHDT and CDR2 is YYEEEE. The CDR3 runs 13 residues.

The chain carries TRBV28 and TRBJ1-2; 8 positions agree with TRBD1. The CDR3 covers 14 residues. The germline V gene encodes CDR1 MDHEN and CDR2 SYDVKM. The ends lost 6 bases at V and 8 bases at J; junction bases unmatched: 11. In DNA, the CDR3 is TGTGCCAGCAGCCCCCAGGGGGCGCTCGGCGGCTACACCTTC. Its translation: CASSPQGALGGYTF.

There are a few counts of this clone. The chain's CDR3 is CASSVDSEDTQYF. DNA for the CDR3: TGTGCCAGCAGTGTCGACTCGGAGGATACGCAGTATTTT. The chain combines TRBV6-4 with TRBJ2-3; D call uncertain. The CDR3 is 13 residues long. V lost 4 bases to trimming and J lost 6 bases, with 11 bases between them. Looked up from germline, CDR1 is MRHNA and CDR2 is SNTAGT.

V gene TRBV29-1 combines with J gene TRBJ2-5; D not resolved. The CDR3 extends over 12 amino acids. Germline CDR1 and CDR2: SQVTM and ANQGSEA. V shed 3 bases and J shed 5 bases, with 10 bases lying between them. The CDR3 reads CSVEGFGETQYF. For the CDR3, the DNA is TGCAGCGTTGAGGGTTTTGGGGAGACCCAGTACTTC.

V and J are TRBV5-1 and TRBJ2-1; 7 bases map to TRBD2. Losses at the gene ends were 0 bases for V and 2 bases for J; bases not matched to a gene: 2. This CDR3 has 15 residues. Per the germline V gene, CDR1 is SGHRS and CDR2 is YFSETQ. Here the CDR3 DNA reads TGCGCCAGCAGCTTGGGGGCGGGGGCCTACAATGAGCAGTTCTTC. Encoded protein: CASSLGAGAYNEQFF.

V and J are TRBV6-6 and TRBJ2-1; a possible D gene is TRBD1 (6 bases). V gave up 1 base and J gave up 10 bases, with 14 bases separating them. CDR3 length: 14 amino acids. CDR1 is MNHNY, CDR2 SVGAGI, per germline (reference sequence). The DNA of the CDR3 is TGTGCCAGCAGTTACTTTCCGGACAGCCTAGAGCAGTTCTTC. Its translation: CASSYFPDSLEQFF.

DNA for the CDR3: TGCGCCAGCAGCGTGGACAGGGAAGATTCACCCCTCCACTTT. Translation: CASSVDREDSPLHF. The chain recombines TRBV5-1 with TRBJ1-6, with 8 bases matching TRBD1. The V segment lost 4 bases and the J segment 8 bases; nucleotides outside the gene matches: 5. Looked up from germline, CDR1 is SGHRS and CDR2 is YFSETQ. CDR3 length: 14 residues.

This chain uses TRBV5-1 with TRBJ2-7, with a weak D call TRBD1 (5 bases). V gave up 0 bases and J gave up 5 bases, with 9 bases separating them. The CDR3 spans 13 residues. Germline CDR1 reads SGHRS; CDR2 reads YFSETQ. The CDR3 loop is CASSLGAGNEQYF. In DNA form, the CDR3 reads TGCGCCAGCAGCTTGGGAGCAGGGAACGAGCAGTACTTC.

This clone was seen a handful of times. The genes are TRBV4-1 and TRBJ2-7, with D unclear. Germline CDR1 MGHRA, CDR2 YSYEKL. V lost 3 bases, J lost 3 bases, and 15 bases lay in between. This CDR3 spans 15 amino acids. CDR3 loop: CASSQTTGPYYEQYF. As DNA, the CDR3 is TGCGCCAGCAGCCAGACGACGGGCCCCTACTACGAGCAGTACTTC.

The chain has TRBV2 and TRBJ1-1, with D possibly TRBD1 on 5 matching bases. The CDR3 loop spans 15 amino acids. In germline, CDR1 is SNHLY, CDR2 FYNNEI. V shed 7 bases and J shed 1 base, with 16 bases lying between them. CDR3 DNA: TGTGCCAGCATGGAGGGGCGGAGCTGGAACACTGAAGCTTTCTTT. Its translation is CASMEGRSWNTEAFF.

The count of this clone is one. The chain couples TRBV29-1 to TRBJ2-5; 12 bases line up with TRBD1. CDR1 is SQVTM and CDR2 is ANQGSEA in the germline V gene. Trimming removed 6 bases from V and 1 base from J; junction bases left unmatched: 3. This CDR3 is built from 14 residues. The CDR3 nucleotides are TGCAGCGTCCGGGACAGGGGGCGCCAAGAGACCCAGTACTTC. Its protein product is CSVRDRGRQETQYF.

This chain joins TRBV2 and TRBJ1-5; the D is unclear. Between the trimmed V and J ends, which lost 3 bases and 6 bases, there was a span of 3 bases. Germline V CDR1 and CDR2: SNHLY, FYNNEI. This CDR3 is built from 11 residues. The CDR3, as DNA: TGTGCCAGCAGTGATCCTCAGCCCCAGCATTTT. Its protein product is CASSDPQPQHF.

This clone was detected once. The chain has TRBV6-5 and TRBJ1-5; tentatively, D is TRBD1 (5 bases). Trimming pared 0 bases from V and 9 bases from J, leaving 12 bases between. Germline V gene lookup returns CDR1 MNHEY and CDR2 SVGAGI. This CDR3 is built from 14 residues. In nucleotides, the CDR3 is TGTGCCAGCAGTTACTCGATGGGGGGGACGCCCCAGCATTTT. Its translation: CASSYSMGGTPQHF.

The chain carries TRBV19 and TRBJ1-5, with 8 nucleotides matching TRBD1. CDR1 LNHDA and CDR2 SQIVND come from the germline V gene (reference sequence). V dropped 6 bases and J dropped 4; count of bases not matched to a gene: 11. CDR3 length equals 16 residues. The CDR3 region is CASSHMGQGANQPQHF. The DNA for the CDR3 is TGTGCCAGTAGCCACATGGGGCAGGGGGCTAATCAGCCCCAGCATTTT.

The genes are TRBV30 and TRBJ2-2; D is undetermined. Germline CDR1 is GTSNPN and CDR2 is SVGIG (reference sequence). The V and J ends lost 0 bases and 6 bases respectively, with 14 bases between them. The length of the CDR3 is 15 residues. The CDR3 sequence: CAWSVSRVLSGELFF. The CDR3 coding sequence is TGTGCCTGGAGTGTAAGCCGGGTTCTGTCCGGGGAGCTGTTTTTT.

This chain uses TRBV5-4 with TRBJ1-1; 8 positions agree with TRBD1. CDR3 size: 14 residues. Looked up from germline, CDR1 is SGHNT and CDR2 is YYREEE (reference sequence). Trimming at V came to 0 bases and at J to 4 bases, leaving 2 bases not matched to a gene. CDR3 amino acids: CASSLEQGVTEAFF. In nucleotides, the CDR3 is TGTGCCAGCAGCTTGGAACAGGGGGTCACTGAAGCTTTCTTT.

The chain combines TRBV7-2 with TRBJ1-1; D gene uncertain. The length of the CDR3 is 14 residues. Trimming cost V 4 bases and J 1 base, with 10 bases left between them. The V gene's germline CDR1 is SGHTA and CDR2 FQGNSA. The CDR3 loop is CASSSSTGNTEAFF. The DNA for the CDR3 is TGTGCCAGCAGCTCCTCGACTGGGAACACTGAAGCTTTCTTT.

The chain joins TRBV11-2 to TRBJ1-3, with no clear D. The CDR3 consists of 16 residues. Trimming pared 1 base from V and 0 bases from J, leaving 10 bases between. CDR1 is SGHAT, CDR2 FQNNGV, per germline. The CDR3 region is CASSLGRGTSGNTIYF. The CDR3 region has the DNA TGTGCCAGCAGCTTAGGTCGGGGAACCTCTGGAAACACCATATATTTT.